A single sample gave rise to the 16 T cell receptor beta chains below, sequenced in a study of cytomegalovirus exposure and HLA in healthy donors. In the PCR, 60 Vbeta and 13 Jbeta primers were used. This table comes from immunoSEQ multiplex PCR, and its TCRdb copy is limited to in-frame clones, with some not included. This table has around 120,000 clones, 75% to 90% appearing once. Sequenced input: PBMCs. Source of these receptors: a male donor in good health and CMV-seronegative.

This chain links TRBV27 with TRBJ1-1; unclear D gene. Germline V gene sequence: CDR1 MNHEY, CDR2 SMNVEV (reference sequence). This CDR3 is 14 amino acids long. Trimming removed 6 bases at V and 4 bases at J, with 15 bases between. The CDR3 region has the DNA TGTGCCAGCAGAACCGGGAAGGTCCCCACTGAAGCTTTCTTT. Translation gives CASRTGKVPTEAFF.

This clone appeared once. The chain uses TRBV6-5 and TRBJ2-7; possible D gene TRBD2, 5 bases. Germline CDR1 and CDR2: MNHEY and SVGAGI. Trimming took 0 bases from V and 6 from J, leaving 9 bases between them. The CDR3 loop spans 13 amino acids. The CDR3 bases are TGTGCCAGCAGTTACTCGCCGGGGTTCGAGCAGTACTTC. This codes for CASSYSPGFEQYF.

In this sample, this clone turned up once. The chain couples TRBV7-7 to TRBJ2-7, with TRBD1 matching 8 bases. V was clipped by 5 bases and J by 6 bases; unmatched bases: 6. Germline loops: CDR1 SSHAT, CDR2 FNYEAQ (reference sequence). This CDR3 has 13 residues. CDR3 region: CASSVTGGGEQYF. In DNA, the CDR3 is TGTGCCAGCAGCGTTACAGGGGGAGGCGAGCAGTACTTC.

The CDR3 DNA is TGTGCCAGCAGCTTTGAAGGGGGGACAGGAGACTGTCCAACTAATGAAAAACTGTTTTTT. Its translation is CASSFEGGTGDCPTNEKLFF. The chain carries TRBV12-1 and TRBJ1-4; the table's D gene call, TRBD1, was not cross checked with the DNA. TRBV12-1 is recorded as a pseudogene. This CDR3 contains 20 residues.

The chain joins TRBV28 to TRBJ2-2; tentative D call: TRBD2 (6 bases). The CDR3 length is 13 residues. V was shortened by 5 bases and J by 6 bases, with 10 bases between the two germline ends. Germline V gives CDR1 MDHEN, CDR2 SYDVKM. The CDR3: CASSREVPGELFF. The DNA for the CDR3 is TGTGCCAGCAGTAGGGAGGTCCCCGGGGAGCTGTTTTTT.

V gene TRBV27 combines with J gene TRBJ2-7, with 11 positions matching TRBD1. The J segment lost 5 bases and the V segment lost 9 bases, leaving 3 bases of the junction unmatched. The CDR3 spans 12 residues. Germline V gene sequence: CDR1 MNHEY, CDR2 SMNVEV (reference sequence). CDR3 sequence (DNA): TGTGCCAGTTGGACAGGGGGCCACGAGCAGTACTTC. Translation gives CASWTGGHEQYF.

The gene calls are TRBV7-2 and TRBJ2-1, with D perhaps TRBD1 (6 bases). The CDR3 length is 15 residues. Germline V CDR1 and CDR2: SGHTA, FQGNSA. V gave up 5 bases and J gave up 9 bases, with 20 bases separating them. CDR3 nucleotide sequence: TGTGCCAGCAGCCCCCAAGCGAGGGAAGGGGGTGAGCAGTTCTTC. Translation: CASSPQAREGGEQFF.

This rearrangement joins TRBV7-8 to TRBJ1-4, with unresolved D. Germline CDR1 SGHVS, CDR2 FQNEAQ. Trimming took 0 bases from V and 0 from J, leaving 8 bases between them. The CDR3 loop spans 16 amino acids. The CDR3 is CASSLARVTTNEKLFF. The CDR3 nucleotides read TGTGCCAGCAGCTTAGCGCGGGTAACAACTAATGAAAAACTGTTTTTT.

This sequence joins TRBV25-1 and TRBJ2-5; 9 bases map to TRBD1. The DNA matches TRBJ2-7 better at its end, which makes the J call doubtful. The CDR3 spans 15 residues. CDR1 is MGHDK and CDR2 is SYGVNS in the germline V gene. The CDR3 DNA sequence: TGTGCCAGCAGTGACCGGACAGGGGAGAACTACGAGCAGTACTTC. Residues: CASSDRTGENYEQYF.

As regards this clone: The same CDR3 can be traced to other DNA sequences in this sample. V is TRBV25-1 and J is TRBJ1-3; 8 positions agree with TRBD1. With V trimmed by 1 base and J by 7 bases, 3 bases remained unmatched. The germline V gene encodes CDR1 MGHDK and CDR2 SYGVNS. CDR3 size: 14 residues. CDR3: CASSESGGGNTIYF. For the CDR3, the DNA is TGTGCCAGCAGTGAATCAGGGGGCGGGAACACCATATATTTT.

The chain uses TRBV7-9 and TRBJ1-1; D unresolved. Trimming stripped 5 bases from V and 7 bases from J, with 14 bases between. The CDR3 has 13 residues. The germline gives CDR1 SEHNR, CDR2 FQNEAQ (reference sequence). CDR3 region: CASSPNSKLEAFF. CDR3 in DNA: TGTGCCAGCAGCCCCAACTCGAAACTTGAAGCTTTCTTT.

This chain joins TRBV7-6 and TRBJ2-7, with TRBD1 as a possible D gene (5 bases). V shed 2 bases and J shed 2 bases, with 10 bases lying between them. CDR3 size: 14 residues. The germline V gene has CDR1 SGHVS and CDR2 FNYEAQ. CDR3 nucleotides: TGTGCCAGCAGCTTACTTACAGGAGCCTACGAGCAGTACTTC. Amino acid sequence: CASSLLTGAYEQYF.

The chain uses TRBV5-1 and TRBJ2-7; D is perhaps TRBD2 (5 bases). The CDR3 has 12 amino acids. The germline gives CDR1 SGHRS, CDR2 YFSETQ. The ends were cut back, 4 bases at V and 6 bases at J, with 11 bases in the middle. CDR3: CASSQGLSEQYF. The CDR3 nucleotides are TGCGCCAGCAGCCAAGGACTGAGCGAGCAGTACTTC.

The J gene is TRBJ1-1, the V gene TRBV18; 10 nucleotides agree with TRBD1. Trimming removed 5 bases from V and 3 bases from J; junction bases left unmatched: 3. The CDR3 covers 14 residues. Germline CDR1 is KGHSH and CDR2 is LQKENI. CDR3 loop: CASSFGTGDTEAFF. CDR3 DNA: TGTGCCAGCTCATTCGGGACAGGGGACACTGAAGCTTTCTTT. The full variable domain, its missing parts supplied by reference TRBV18 and TRBJ1-1, is NAGVMQNPRHLVRRRGQEARLRCSPMKGHSHVYWYRQLPEEGLKFMVYLQKENIIDESGMPKERFSAEFPKEGPSILRIQQVVRGDSAAYFCASSFGTGDTEAFFGQGTRLTVV.

The chain combines TRBV19 with TRBJ1-2; 12 bases line up with TRBD1. This CDR3 is built from 18 residues. Per germline, CDR1 LNHDA and CDR2 SQIVND (reference sequence). J gave up 4 bases and V 1 base, and 10 bases lay outside the gene matches. As DNA, the CDR3 is TGTGCCAGTAGTATAGTTATGGGACAGGGGGCTTTCCCCTATGGCTACACCTTC. Amino acids: CASSIVMGQGAFPYGYTF.

This clone was seen a single time. The junction differs from germline at one of its ends, possibly a read error. This chain uses TRBV29-1 with TRBJ2-4; tentative D call: TRBD1 (6 bases). Germline V gives CDR1 SQVTM, CDR2 ANQGSEA. The CDR3 sequence is 14 residues long. The CDR3: CSARGSWAKNSQYF. CDR3 nucleotides: TGCAGCGCAAGGGGGAGTTGGGCCAAAAACAGTCAGTACTTC.